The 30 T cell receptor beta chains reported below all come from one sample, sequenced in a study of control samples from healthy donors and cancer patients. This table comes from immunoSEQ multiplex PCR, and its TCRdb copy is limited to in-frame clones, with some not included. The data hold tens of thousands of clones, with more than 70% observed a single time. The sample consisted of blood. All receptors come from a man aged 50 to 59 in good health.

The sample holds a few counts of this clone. Written as DNA, the CDR3 is TGTGCCACCAAACTTGCTATTTTAAACAATGAGCAGTTCTTC. It yields the protein CATKLAILNNEQFF. The genes are TRBV2 and TRBJ2-1; D is undetermined. V was cut by 10 bases and J by 5 bases, with 18 bases left in between. The CDR3 runs 14 residues. The V gene's germline CDR1 is SNHLY and CDR2 FYNNEI.

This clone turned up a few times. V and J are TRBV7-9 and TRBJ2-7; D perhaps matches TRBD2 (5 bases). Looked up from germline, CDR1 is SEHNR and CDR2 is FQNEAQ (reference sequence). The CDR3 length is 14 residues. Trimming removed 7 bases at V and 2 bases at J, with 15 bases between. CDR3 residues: CASTPTGSTYEQYF. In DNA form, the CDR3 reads TGTGCCAGCACCCCGACGGGGAGTACCTACGAGCAGTACTTC.

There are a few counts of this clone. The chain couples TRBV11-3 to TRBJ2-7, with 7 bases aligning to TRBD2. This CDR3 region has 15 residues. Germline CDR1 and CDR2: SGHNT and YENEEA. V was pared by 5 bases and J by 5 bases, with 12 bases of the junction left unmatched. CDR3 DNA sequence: TGTGCCAGCAGCCTCGGATCCGGGAGGACGGACGAGCAGTACTTC. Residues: CASSLGSGRTDEQYF.

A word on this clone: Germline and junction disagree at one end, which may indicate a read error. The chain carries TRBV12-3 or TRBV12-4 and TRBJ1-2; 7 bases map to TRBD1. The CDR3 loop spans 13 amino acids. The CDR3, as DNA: TGTGCCAGCAGGCCGACAGGGACCTATCGCTACACCTTC. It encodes CASRPTGTYRYTF.

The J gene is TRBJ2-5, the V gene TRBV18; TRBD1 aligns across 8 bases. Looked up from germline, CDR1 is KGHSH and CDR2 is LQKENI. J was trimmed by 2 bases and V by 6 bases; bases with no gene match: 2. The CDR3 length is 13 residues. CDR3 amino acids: CASSGDRQETQYF. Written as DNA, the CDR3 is TGTGCCAGCTCCGGGGACAGGCAAGAGACCCAGTACTTC.

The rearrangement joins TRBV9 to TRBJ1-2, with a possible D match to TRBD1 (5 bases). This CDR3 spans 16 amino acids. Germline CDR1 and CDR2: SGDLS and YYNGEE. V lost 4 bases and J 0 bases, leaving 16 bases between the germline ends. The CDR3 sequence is CASSSQPSGANYGYTF. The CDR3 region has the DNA TGTGCCAGCAGCTCCCAACCTTCGGGGGCTAACTATGGCTACACCTTC.

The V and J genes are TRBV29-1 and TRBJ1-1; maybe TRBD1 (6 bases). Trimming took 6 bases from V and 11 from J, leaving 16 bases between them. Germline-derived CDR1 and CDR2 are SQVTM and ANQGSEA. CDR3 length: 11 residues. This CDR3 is CSVYREVRAFF. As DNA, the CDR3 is TGCAGCGTGTACAGGGAGGTAAGGGCTTTCTTT.

The CDR3 sequence is CASSVAAVGNYGYTF. CDR3 DNA sequence: TGTGCCAGCAGCGTAGCGGCGGTGGGGAACTATGGCTACACCTTC. V gene TRBV9 combines with J gene TRBJ1-2; D unclear. The CDR3 totals 15 residues. V was shortened by 0 bases and J by 2 bases, with 11 bases between the two germline ends. The germline V gene has CDR1 SGDLS and CDR2 YYNGEE.

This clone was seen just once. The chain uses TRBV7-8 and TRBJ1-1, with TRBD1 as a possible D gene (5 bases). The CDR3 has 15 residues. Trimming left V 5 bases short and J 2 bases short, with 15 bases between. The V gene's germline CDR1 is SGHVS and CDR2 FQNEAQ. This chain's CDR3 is CASSLDRADNTEAFF. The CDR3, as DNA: TGTGCCAGCAGCCTCGACAGAGCCGATAACACTGAAGCTTTCTTT.

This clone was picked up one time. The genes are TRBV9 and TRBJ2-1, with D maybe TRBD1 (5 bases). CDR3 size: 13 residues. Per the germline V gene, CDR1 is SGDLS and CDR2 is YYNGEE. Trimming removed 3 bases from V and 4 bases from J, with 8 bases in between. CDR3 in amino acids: CASSAGQYNEQFF. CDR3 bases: TGTGCCAGCAGCGCCGGACAATACAATGAGCAGTTCTTC.

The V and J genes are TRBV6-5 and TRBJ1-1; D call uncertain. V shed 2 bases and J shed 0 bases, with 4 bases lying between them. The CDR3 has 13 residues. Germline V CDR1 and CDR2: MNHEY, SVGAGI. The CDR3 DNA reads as TGTGCCAGCAGTTACGTCCTGAACACTGAAGCTTTCTTT. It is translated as CASSYVLNTEAFF.

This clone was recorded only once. The CDR3 coding sequence is TGCGCCAGCAGCTCGCTGATGAACACTGAAGCTTTCTTT. It translates to CASSSLMNTEAFF. V usage is TRBV5-1 and J usage is TRBJ1-1; the D is unclear. Trimming took off 3 bases at V and 0 bases at J, with 6 bases between the two ends. CDR1 SGHRS and CDR2 YFSETQ come from the germline V gene. This CDR3 spans 13 amino acids. Complete variable domain (other parts from reference TRBV5-1 and TRBJ1-1): KAGVTQTPRYLIKTRGQQVTLSCSPISGHRSVSWYQQTPGQGLQFLFEYFSETQRNKGNFPGRFSGRQFSNSRSEMNVSTLELGDSALYLCASSSLMNTEAFFGQGTRLTVV.

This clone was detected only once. CDR3 DNA: TGTGCCAGCAGTCTGTACAACTACGAGCAGTACGTC. This translates into CASSLYNYEQYV. The rearrangement uses TRBV2 and TRBJ2-7; D remains unclear. V was clipped by 5 bases and J by 3 bases, with 8 bases between them. The CDR3 length is 12 residues. Germline CDR1 and CDR2: SNHLY and FYNNEI.

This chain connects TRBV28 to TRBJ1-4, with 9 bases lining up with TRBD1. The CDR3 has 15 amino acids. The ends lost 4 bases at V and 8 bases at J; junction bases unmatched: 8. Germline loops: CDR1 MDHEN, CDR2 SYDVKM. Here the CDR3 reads CASSWGQGEREKLFF. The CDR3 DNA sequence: TGTGCCAGCAGTTGGGGACAGGGTGAAAGAGAAAAACTGTTTTTT.

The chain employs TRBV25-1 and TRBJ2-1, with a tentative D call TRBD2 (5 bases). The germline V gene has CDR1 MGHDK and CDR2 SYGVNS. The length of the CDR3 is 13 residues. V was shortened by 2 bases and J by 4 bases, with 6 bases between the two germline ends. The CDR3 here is CASSEAGYNEQFF. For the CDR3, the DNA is TGTGCCAGCAGTGAAGCGGGTTACAATGAGCAGTTCTTC.

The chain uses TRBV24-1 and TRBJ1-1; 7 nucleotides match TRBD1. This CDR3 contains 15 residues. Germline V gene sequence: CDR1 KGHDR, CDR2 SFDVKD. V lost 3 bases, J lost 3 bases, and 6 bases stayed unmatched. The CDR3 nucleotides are TGTGCCACCAGTGATCCAGGGGGTCCCGACACTGAAGCTTTCTTT. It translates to CATSDPGGPDTEAFF.

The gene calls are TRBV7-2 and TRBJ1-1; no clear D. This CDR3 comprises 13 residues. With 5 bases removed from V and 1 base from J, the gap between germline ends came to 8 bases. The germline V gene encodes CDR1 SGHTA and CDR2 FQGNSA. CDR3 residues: CASSPYRNTEAFF. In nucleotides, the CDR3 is TGTGCCAGCAGCCCATACAGGAACACTGAAGCTTTCTTT.

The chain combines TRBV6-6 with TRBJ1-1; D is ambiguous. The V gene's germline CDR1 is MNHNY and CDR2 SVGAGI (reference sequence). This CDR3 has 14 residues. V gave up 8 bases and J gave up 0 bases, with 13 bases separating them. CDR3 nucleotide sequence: TGTGCCAGCCTCATGGGGTCCATGAACACTGAAGCTTTCTTT. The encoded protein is CASLMGSMNTEAFF.

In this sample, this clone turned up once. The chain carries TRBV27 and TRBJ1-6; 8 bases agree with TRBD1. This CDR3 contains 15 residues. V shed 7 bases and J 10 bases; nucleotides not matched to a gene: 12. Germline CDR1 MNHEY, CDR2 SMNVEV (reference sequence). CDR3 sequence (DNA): TGTGCCAGCAATTTTGTCCGGGACAGGACCTCACCCCTCCACTTT. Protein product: CASNFVRDRTSPLHF.

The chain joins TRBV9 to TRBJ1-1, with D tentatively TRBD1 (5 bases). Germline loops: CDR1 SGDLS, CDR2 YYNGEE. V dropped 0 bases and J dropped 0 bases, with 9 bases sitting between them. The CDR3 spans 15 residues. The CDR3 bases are TGTGCCAGCAGCGTAGCCCGGGACTTGAACACTGAAGCTTTCTTT. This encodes CASSVARDLNTEAFF. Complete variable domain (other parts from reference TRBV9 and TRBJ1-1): DSGVTQTPKHLITATGQRVTLRCSPRSGDLSVYWYQQSLDQGLQFLIQYYNGEERAKGNILERFSAQQFPDLHSELNLSSLELGDSALYFCASSVARDLNTEAFFGQGTRLTVV.

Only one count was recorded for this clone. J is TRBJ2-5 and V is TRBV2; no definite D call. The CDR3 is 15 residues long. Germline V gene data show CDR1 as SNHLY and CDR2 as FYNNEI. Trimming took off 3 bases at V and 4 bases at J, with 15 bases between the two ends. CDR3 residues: CASSDRTLSRETQYF. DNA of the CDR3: TGTGCCAGCAGTGACCGTACTCTTAGTCGAGAGACCCAGTACTTC.

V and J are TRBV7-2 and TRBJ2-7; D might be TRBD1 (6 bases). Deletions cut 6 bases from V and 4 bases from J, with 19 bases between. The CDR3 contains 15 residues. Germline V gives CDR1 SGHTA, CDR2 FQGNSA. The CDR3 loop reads CASRLGEQGWYEQYF. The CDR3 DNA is TGTGCCAGCAGGTTGGGGGAGCAGGGGTGGTACGAGCAGTACTTC.

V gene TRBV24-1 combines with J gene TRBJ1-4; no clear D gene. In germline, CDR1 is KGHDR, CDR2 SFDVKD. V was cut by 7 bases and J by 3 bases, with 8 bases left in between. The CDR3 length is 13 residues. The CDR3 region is CATRGTANEKLFF. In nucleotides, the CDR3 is TGTGCCACCAGGGGAACGGCTAATGAAAAACTGTTTTTT.

The CDR3 region has the DNA TGTGCCACCAGCAGAGCGGGGCTGGGCGCGCAAGAGACCCAGTACTTC. This codes for CATSRAGLGAQETQYF. V is TRBV15 and J is TRBJ2-5; the D call may be TRBD1 or TRBD2 (5 bases each). The germline CDR1 and CDR2 sequences are LNHNV and YYDKDF (reference sequence). Trimming shortened V by 1 base and J by 2 bases, and 14 bases separated the two germline ends. The CDR3 is 16 residues long.

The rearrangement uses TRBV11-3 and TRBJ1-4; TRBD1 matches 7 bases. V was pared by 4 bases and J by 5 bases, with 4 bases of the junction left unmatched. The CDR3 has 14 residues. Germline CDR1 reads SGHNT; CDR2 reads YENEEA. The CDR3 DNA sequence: TGTGCCAGCAGCTCCAGGGGGGGGAATGAAAAACTGTTTTTT. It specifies CASSSRGGNEKLFF.

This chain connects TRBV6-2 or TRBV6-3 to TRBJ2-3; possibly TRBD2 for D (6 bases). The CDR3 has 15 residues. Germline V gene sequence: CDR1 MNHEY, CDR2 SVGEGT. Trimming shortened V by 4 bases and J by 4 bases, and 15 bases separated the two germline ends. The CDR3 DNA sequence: TGTGCCAGCAGTTCCGGGAGCAGTGGAGCAGATACGCAGTATTTT. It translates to CASSSGSSGADTQYF.

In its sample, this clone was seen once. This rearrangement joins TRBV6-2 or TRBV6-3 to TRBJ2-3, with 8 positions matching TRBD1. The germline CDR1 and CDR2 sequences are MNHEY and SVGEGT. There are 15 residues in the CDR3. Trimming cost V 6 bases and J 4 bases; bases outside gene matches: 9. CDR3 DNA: TGTGCCAGCAGCTTTCCGGGACAGGAATCAGATACGCAGTATTTT. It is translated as CASSFPGQESDTQYF.

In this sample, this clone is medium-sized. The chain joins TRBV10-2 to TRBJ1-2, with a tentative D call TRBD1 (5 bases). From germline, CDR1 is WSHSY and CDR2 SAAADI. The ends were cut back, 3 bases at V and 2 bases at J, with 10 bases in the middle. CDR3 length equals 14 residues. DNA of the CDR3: TGCGCCAGCAGTGAATCATCAGGGAACTATGGCTACACCTTC. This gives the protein CASSESSGNYGYTF.

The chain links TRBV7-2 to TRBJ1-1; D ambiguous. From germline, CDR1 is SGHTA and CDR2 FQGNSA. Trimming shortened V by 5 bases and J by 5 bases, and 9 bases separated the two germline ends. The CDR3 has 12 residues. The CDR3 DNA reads TGTGCCAGCAGCGACCCTTGGACTGAAGCTTTCTTT. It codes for CASSDPWTEAFF.

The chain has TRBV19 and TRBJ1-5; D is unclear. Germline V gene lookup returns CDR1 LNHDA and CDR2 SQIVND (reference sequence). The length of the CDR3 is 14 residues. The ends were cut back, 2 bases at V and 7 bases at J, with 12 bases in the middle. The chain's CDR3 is CASSIKVERQPQHF. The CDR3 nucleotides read TGTGCCAGTAGTATAAAGGTGGAGCGACAGCCCCAGCATTTT.